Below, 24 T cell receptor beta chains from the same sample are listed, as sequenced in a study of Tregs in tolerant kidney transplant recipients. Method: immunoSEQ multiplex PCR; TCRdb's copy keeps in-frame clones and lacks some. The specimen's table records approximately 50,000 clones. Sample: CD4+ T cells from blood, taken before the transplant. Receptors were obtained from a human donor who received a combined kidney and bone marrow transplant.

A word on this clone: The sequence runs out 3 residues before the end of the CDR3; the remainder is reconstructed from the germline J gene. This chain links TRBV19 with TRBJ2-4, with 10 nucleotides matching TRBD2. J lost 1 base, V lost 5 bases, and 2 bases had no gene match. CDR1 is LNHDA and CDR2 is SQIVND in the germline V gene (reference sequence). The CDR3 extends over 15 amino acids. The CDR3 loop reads CASSQLAGAKNIQYF. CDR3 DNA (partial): TGTGCCAGTAGTCAACTAGCGGGGGCCAAAAACATT.

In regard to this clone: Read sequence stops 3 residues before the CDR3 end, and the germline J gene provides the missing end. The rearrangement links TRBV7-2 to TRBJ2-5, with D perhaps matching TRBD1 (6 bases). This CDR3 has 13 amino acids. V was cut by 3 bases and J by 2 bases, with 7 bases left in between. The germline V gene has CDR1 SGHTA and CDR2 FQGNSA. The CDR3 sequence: CASSFQGQETQYF. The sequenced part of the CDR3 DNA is TGTGCCAGCAGCTTTCAGGGGCAAGAGACC.

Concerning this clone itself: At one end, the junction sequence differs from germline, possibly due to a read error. The part of the CDR3 DNA that was read is TGTGCCACCGTCCGGGACAGGCGCACGGATACG. Translated, it gives CATVRDRRTDT. The full CDR3 reads CATVRDRRTDTQYF. The genes are TRBV2 and TRBJ2-3; 8 bases agree with TRBD1. The read ends 3 residues shy of where the CDR3 ends; the end is completed using the germline J gene. Germline V gives CDR1 SNHLY, CDR2 FYNNEI. This CDR3 contains 14 residues. Based on the CDR3 plus reference TRBV2 and TRBJ2-3, the full variable domain is EPEVTQTPSHQVTQMGQEVILRCVPISNHLYFYWYRQILGQKVEFLVSFYNNEISEKSEIFDDQFSVERPDGSNFTLKIRSTKLEDSAMYFCATVRDRRTDTQYFGPGTRLTVL.

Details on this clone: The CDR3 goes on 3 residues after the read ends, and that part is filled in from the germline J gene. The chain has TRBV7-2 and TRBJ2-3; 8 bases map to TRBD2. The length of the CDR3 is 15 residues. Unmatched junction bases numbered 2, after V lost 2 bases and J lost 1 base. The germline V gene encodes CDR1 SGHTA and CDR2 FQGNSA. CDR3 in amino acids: CASSLSAGGTDTQYF. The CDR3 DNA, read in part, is TGTGCCAGCAGCTTATCAGCGGGAGGCACAGATACG.

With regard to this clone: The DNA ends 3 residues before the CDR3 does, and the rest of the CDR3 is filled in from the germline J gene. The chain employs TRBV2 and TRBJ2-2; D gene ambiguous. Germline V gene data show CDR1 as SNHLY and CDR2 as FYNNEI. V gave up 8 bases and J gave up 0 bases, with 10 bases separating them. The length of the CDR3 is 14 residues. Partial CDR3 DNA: TGTGCCAGCGCTTCCGGGTCGAACACCGGGGAG. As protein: CASASGSNTGE. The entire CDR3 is CASASGSNTGELFF.

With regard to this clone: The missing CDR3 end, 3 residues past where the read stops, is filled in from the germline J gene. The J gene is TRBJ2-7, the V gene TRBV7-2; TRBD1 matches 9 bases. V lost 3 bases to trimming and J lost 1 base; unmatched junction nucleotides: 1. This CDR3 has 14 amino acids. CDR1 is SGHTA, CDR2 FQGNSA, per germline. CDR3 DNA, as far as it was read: TGTGCCAGCAGCTTTGACAGGGGGTCCTACGAG. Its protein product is CASSFDRGSYE. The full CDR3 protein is CASSFDRGSYEQYF.

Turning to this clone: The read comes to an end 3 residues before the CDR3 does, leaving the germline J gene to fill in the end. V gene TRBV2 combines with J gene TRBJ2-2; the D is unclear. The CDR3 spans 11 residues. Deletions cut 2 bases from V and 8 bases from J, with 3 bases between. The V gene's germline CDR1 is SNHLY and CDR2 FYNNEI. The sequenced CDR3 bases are TGTGCCAGCAGTGAATTAGGGGAG. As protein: CASSELGE. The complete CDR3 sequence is CASSELGELFF. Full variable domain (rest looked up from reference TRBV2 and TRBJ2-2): EPEVTQTPSHQVTQMGQEVILRCVPISNHLYFYWYRQILGQKVEFLVSFYNNEISEKSEIFDDQFSVERPDGSNFTLKIRSTKLEDSAMYFCASSELGELFFGEGSRLTVL.

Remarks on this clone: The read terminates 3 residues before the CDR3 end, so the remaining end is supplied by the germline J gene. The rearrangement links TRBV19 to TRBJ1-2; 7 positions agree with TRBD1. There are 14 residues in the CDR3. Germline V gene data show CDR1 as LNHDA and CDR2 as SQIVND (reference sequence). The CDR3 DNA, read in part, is TGTGCCAGTAGTATCATGGACAGGCCTATGAGC. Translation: CASSIMDRPMS. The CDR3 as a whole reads CASSIMDRPMSYTF.

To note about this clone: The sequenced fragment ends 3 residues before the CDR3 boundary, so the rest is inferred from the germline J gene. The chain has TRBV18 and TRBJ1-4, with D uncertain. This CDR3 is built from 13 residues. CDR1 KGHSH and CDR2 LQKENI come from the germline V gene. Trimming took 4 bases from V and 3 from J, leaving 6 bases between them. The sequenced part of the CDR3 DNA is TGTGCCAGCTCACGCGGGTCTAATGAAAAA. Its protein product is CASSRGSNEK. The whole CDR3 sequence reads CASSRGSNEKLFF.

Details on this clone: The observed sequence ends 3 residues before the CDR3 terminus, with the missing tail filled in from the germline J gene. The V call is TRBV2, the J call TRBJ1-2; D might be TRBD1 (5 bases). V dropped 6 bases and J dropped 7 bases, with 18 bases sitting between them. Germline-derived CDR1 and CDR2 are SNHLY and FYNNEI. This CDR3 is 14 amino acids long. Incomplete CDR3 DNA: TGTGCCAGCAGGAACTCCGGGACTGAAACTGGC. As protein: CASRNSGTETG. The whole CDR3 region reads CASRNSGTETGYTF.

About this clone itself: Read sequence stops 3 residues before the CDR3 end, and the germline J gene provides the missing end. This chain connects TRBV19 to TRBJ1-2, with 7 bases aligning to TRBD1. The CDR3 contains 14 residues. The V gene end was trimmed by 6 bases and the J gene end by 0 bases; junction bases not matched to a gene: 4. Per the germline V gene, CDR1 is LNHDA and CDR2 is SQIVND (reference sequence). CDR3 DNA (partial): TGTGCCAGTAGGTCGGACAGGACTAACTATGGC. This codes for CASRSDRTNYG. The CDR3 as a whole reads CASRSDRTNYGYTF.

The CDR3 bases that were read are TGTGCCAGCTCACCCCCTGGGGGCAGAGTATATCAGCCC. Its translation: CASSPPGGRVYQP. The complete CDR3 sequence is CASSPPGGRVYQPQHF. V usage is TRBV18 and J usage is TRBJ1-5, with D maybe TRBD1 (6 bases). The observed sequence ends 3 residues before the CDR3 terminus, with the missing tail filled in from the germline J gene. The length of the CDR3 is 16 residues. Germline CDR1 reads KGHSH; CDR2 reads LQKENI. Trimming shortened V by 3 bases and J by 5 bases, and 17 bases separated the two germline ends.

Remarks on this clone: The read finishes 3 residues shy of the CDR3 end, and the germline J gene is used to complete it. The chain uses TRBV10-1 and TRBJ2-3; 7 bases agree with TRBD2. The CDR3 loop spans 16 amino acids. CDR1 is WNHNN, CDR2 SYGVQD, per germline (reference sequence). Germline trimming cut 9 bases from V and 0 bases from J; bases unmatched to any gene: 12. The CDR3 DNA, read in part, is TGCGCCAGAAAATCCCGGGACTATCAAAGCACAGATACG. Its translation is CARKSRDYQSTDT. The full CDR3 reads CARKSRDYQSTDTQYF.

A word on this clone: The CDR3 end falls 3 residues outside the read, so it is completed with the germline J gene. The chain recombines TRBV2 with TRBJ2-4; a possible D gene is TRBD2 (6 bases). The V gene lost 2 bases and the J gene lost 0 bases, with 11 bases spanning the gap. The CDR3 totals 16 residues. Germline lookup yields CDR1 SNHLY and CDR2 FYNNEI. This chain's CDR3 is CASSEMEGRAKNIQYF. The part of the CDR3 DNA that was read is TGTGCCAGCAGTGAAATGGAGGGGCGAGCCAAAAACATT.

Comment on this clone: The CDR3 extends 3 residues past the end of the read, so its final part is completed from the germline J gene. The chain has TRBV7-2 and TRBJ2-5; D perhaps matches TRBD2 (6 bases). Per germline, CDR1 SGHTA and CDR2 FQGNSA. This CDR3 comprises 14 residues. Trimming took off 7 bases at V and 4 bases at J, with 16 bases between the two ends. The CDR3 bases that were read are TGTGCCAGCATCCCCGGGGTCGGGGGAGAGACC. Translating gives CASIPGVGGET. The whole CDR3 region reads CASIPGVGGETQYF.

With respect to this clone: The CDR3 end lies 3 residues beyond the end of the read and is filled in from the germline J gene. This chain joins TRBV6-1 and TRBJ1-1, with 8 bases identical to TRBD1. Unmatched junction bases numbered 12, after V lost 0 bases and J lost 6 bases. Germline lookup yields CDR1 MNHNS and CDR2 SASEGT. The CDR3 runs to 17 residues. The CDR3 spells CASSEAVRTGILAEAFF. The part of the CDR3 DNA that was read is TGTGCCAGCAGTGAAGCCGTAAGGACAGGGATATTGGCTGAA.

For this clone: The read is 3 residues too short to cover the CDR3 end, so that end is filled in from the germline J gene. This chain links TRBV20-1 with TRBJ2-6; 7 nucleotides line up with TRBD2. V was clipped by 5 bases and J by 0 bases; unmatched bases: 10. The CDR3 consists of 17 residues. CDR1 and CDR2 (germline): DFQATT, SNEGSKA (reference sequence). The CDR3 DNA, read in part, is TGCAGTGCTCCTCCAGCCGGGGGGACCTCTGGGGCCAACGTC. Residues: CSAPPAGGTSGANV. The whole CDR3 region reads CSAPPAGGTSGANVLTF.

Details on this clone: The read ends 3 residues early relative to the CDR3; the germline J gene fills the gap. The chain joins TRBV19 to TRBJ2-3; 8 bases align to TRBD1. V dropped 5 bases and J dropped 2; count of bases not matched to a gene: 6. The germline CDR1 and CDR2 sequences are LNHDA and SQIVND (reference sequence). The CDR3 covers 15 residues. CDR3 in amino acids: CASSPGTGNTDTQYF. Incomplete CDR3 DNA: TGTGCCAGTAGTCCCGGGACAGGAAACACAGATACG.

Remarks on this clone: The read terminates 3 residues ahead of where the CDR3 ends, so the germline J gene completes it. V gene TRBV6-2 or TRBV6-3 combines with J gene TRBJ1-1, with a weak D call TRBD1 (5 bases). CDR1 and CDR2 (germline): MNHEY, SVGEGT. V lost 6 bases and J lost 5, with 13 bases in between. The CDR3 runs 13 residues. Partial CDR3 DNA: TGTGCCAGCAGCAACTTCGGGGGGACTGAA. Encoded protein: CASSNFGGTE. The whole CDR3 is CASSNFGGTEAFF.

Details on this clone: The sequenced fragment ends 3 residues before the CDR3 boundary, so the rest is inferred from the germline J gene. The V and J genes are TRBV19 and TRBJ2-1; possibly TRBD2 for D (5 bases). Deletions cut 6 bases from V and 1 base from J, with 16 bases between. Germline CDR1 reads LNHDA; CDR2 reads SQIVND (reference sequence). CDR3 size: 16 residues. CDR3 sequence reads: CASRNTGGGSYNEQFF. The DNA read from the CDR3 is TGTGCCAGTAGAAATACGGGTGGCGGGTCCTACAATGAG. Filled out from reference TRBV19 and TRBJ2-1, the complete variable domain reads DGGITQSPKYLFRKEGQNVTLSCEQNLNHDAMYWYRQDPGQGLRLIYYSQIVNDFQKGDIAEGYSVSREKKESFPLTVTSAQKNPTAFYLCASRNTGGGSYNEQFFGPGTRLTVL.

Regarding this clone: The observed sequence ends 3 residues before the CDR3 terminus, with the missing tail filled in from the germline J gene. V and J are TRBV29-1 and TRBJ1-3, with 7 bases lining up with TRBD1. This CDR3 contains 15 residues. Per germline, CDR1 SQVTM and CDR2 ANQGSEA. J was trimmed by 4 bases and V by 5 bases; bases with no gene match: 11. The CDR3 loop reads CSVSRQGGTGNTIYF. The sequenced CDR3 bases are TGCAGCGTTTCGAGACAGGGAGGTACCGGAAACACC.

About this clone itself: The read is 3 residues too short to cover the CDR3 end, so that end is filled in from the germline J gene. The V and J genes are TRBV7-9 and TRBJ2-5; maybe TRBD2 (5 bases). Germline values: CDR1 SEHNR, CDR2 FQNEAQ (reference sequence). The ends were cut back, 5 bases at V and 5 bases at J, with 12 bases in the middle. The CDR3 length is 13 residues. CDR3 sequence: CASSERGLETQYF. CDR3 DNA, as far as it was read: TGTGCCAGCAGCGAAAGAGGGTTGGAGACC.

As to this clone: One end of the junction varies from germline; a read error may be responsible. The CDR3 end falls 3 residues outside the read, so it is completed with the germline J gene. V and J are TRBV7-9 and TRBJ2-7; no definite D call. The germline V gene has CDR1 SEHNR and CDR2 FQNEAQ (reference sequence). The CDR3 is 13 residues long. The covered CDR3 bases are TGTGCCAACAGCTTAGGTAGATCCTACGAG. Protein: CANSLGRSYE. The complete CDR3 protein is CANSLGRSYEQYF.

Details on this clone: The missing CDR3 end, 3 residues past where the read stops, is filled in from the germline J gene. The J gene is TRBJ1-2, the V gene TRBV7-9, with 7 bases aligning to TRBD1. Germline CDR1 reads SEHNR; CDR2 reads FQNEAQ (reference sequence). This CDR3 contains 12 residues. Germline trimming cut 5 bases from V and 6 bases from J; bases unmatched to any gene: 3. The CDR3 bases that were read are TGTGCCAGCAGCCGACAGGGAAATGGC. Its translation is CASSRQGNG. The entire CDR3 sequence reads CASSRQGNGYTF.